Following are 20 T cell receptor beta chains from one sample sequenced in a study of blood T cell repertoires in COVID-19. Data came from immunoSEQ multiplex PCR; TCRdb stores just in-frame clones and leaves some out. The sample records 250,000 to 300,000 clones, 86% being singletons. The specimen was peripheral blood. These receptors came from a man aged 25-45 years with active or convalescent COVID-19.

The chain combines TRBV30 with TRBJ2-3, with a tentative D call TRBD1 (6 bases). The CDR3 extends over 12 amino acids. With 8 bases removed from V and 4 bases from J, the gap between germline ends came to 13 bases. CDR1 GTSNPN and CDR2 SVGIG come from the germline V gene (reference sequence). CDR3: CAIQGLPDTQYF. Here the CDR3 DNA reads TGTGCCATACAGGGTTTGCCAGATACGCAGTATTTT.

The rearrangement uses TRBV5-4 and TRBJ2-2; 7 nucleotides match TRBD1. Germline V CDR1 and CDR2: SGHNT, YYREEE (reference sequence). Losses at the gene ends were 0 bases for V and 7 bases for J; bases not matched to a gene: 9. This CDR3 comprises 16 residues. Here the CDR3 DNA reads TGTGCCAGCAGCTTGGAACGACAGGGTTCCGGCGGGGAGCTGTTTTTT. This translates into CASSLERQGSGGELFF. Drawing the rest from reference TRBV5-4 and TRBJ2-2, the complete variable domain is ETGVTQSPTHLIKTRGQQVTLRCSSQSGHNTVSWYQQALGQGPQFIFQYYREEENGRGNFPPRFSGLQFPNYSSELNVNALELDDSALYLCASSLERQGSGGELFFGEGSRLTVL.

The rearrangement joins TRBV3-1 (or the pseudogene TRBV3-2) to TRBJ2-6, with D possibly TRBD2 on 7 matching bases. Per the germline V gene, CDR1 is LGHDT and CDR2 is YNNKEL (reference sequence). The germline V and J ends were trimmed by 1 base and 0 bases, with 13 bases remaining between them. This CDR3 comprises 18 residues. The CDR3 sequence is CASSQVPGGTSGANVLTF. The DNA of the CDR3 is TGTGCCAGCAGCCAAGTACCGGGGGGCACCTCTGGGGCCAACGTCCTGACTTTC.

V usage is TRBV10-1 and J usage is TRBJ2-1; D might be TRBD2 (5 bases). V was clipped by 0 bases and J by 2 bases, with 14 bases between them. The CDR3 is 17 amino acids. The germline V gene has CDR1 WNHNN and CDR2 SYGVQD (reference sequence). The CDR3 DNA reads TGCGCCAGCAGTGAGTCGATAGTTCCTAGCACCTACAATGAGCAGTTCTTC. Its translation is CASSESIVPSTYNEQFF.

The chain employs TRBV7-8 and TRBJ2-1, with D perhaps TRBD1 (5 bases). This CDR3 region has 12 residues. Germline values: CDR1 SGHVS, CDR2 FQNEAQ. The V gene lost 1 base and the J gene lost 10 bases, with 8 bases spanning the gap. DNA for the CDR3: TGTGCCAGCAGCTTAGGTTACAGGGAGCAGTTCTTC. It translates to CASSLGYREQFF.

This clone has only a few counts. Here the CDR3 DNA reads TGCGCCAGCAGCTTGGACAGCTCTGGAAACACCATATATTTT. Translated: CASSLDSSGNTIYF. V gene TRBV5-1 combines with J gene TRBJ1-3; D is unresolved. The CDR3 length is 14 residues. Trimming took 0 bases from V and 0 from J, leaving 4 bases between them. Germline V gene lookup returns CDR1 SGHRS and CDR2 YFSETQ. The variable domain in full, with the rest retrieved from reference TRBV5-1 and TRBJ1-3, is KAGVTQTPRYLIKTRGQQVTLSCSPISGHRSVSWYQQTPGQGLQFLFEYFSETQRNKGNFPGRFSGRQFSNSRSEMNVSTLELGDSALYLCASSLDSSGNTIYFGEGSWLTVV.

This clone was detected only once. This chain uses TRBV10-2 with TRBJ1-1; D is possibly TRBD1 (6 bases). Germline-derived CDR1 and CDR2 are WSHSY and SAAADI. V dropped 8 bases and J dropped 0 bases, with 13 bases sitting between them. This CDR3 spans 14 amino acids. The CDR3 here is CASGQRQVNTEAFF. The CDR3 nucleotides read TGCGCCAGCGGACAAAGACAGGTGAACACTGAAGCTTTCTTT.

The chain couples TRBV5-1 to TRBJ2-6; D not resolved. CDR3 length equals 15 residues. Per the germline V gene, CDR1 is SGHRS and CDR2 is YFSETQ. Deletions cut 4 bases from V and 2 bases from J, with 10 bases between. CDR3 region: CASSILGPGANVLTF. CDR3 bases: TGCGCCAGCAGCATACTTGGTCCTGGGGCCAACGTCCTGACTTTC. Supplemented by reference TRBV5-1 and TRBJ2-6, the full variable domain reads KAGVTQTPRYLIKTRGQQVTLSCSPISGHRSVSWYQQTPGQGLQFLFEYFSETQRNKGNFPGRFSGRQFSNSRSEMNVSTLELGDSALYLCASSILGPGANVLTFGAGSRLTVL.

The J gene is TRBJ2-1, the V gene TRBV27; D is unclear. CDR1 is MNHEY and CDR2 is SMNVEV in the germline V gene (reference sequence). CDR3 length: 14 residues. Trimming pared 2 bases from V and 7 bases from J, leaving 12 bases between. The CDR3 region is CASSLGGVGNEQFF. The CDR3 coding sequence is TGTGCCAGCAGTTTAGGTGGAGTCGGAAATGAGCAGTTCTTC.

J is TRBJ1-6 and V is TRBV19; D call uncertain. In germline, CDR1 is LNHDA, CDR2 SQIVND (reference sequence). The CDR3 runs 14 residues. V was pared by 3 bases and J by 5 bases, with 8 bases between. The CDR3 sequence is CASSMGTDNSPLHF. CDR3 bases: TGTGCCAGTAGTATGGGTACAGATAATTCACCCCTCCACTTT. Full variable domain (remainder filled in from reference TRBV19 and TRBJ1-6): DGGITQSPKYLFRKEGQNVTLSCEQNLNHDAMYWYRQDPGQGLRLIYYSQIVNDFQKGDIAEGYSVSREKKESFPLTVTSAQKNPTAFYLCASSMGTDNSPLHFGNGTRLTVT.

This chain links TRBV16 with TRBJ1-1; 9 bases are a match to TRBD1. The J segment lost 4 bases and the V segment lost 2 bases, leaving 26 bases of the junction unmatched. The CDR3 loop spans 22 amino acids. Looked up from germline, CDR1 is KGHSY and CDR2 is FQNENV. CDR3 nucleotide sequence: TGTGCCAGCAGCCAACGACAAGTTTTTGGGGTAATAATAGACAGGGGGTCCACTGAAGCTTTCTTT. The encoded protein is CASSQRQVFGVIIDRGSTEAFF.

Written as DNA, the CDR3 is TGTGCCAGCAGCTCCGGGACAGCGGAAGAGACCCAGTACTTC. Protein product: CASSSGTAEETQYF. The rearrangement joins TRBV11-2 to TRBJ2-5; 7 bases map to TRBD1. V was pared by 4 bases and J by 3 bases, with 5 bases of the junction left unmatched. This CDR3 comprises 14 residues. Germline V gene data show CDR1 as SGHAT and CDR2 as FQNNGV.

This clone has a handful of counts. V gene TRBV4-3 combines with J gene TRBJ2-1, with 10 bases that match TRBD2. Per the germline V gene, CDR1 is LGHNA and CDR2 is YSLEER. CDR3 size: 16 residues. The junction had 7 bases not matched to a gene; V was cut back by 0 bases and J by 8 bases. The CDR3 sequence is CASSQDWPAGGDEQFF. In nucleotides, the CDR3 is TGCGCCAGCAGCCAAGATTGGCCAGCGGGGGGGGATGAGCAGTTCTTC.

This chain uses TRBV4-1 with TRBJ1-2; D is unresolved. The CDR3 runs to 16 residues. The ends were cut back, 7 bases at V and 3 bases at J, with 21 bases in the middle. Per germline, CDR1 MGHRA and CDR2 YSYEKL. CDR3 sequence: CASTAGNSEGYYGYTF. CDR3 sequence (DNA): TGCGCCAGCACGGCGGGCAACAGCGAAGGGTACTATGGCTACACCTTC.

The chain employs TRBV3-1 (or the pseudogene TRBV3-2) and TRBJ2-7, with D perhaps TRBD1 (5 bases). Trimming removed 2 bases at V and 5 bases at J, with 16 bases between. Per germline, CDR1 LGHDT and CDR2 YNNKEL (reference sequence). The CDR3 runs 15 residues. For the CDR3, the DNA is TGTGCCAGCAGCCAAAGGCTAGGGCAGGGAAACGAGCAGTACTTC. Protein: CASSQRLGQGNEQYF.

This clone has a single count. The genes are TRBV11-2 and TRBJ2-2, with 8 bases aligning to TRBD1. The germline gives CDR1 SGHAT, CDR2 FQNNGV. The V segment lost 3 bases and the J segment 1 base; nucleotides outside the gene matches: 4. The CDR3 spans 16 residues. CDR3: CASSFSGTGNTGELFF. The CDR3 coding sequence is TGTGCCAGCAGCTTTTCTGGGACAGGGAACACCGGGGAGCTGTTTTTT.

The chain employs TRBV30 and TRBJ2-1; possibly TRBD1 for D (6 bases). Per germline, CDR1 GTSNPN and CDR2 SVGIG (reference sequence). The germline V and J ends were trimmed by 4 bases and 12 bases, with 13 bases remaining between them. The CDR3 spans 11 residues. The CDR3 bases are TGTGCCTGGAACAGGGAAAAGGGGCAGTTCTTC. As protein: CAWNREKGQFF.

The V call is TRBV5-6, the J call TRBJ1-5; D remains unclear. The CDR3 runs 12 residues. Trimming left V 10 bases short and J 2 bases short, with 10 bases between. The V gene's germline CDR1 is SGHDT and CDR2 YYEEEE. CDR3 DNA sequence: TGTGCCTCGACCCAGGGCAATCAGCCCCAGCATTTT. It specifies CASTQGNQPQHF.

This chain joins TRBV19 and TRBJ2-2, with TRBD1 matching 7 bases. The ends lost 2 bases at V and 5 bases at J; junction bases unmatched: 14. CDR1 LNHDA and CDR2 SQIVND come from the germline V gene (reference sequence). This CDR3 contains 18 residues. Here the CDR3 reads CASSIRTGAKVGTGELFF. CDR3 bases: TGTGCCAGTAGTATACGGACAGGCGCCAAGGTGGGGACCGGGGAGCTGTTTTTT.

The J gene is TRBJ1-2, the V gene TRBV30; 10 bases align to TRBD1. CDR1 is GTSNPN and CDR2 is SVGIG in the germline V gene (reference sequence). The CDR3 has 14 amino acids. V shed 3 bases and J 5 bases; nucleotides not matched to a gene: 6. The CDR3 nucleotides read TGTGCCTGGAGCATACGGGACAGGGGATATGGCTACACCTTC. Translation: CAWSIRDRGYGYTF.